Listed below are T cell receptor beta chains from one sample, sequenced in a study of control samples from healthy donors and cancer patients. Using immunoSEQ multiplex PCR, the repertoire was profiled, and TCRdb retains in-frame clones only, with some absent. The sample lists 130,000 to 150,000 clones; around nine tenths were seen once. The sequenced material came from blood. The receptors derive from a man aged 25 to 40 in good health. The CDR3 runs from the conserved cysteine through the conserved F or W. Each record gives: J gene, V gene, D gene, clone size, CDR3 length, CDR3 DNA, CDR3 protein. D genes are given only for firm matches. Not all rows give a size; the values are once, few, many and, for expanded clones, a class.

>TRBJ1-5|TRBV19|NA|NA|15
TGTGCCAGTAGTATCTCGGCTTATAGCAATCAGCCCCAGCATTTT
CASSISAYSNQPQHF
>TRBJ1-2|TRBV9|TRBD1|NA|15
TGTGCCAGCAGCGGCCCCGGGACAGGGGGCTTTGGCTACACCTTC
CASSGPGTGGFGYTF
>TRBJ1-2|TRBV12-5|NA|NA|15
TGTGCTAGTGGCCTCCGGGACGGAACTAACTATGGCTACACCTTC
CASGLRDGTNYGYTF
>TRBJ2-7|TRBV19|NA|NA|14
TGTGCCAGTAGTCGAGACGGATTCTCCTACGAGCAGTACTTC
CASSRDGFSYEQYF
>TRBJ2-7|TRBV19|NA|medium-sized|11
TGTGCCAGTAGTACCGGTTACGAGCAGTACTTC
CASSTGYEQYF
>TRBJ1-3|TRBV19|TRBD1|NA|15
TGTGCCAGTACCTCAGACAGGGGCCATGGAAACACCATATATTTT
CASTSDRGHGNTIYF
>TRBJ1-3|TRBV29-1|TRBD1|NA|16
TGCAGCGTTTTTTTAGAACAGGGGGCTCTTGGAAACACCATATATTTT
CSVFLEQGALGNTIYF
>TRBJ1-6|TRBV3-1/TRBV3-2|NA|NA|14
TGTGCCAGCGAGCGGAGGGGCTTTAATTCACCCCTCCACTTT
CASERRGFNSPLHF
>TRBJ1-1|TRBV18|TRBD1|few|15
TGTGCCAGCTCACTATTGGGACAGGGGAACACTGAAGCTTTCTTT
CASSLLGQGNTEAFF
>TRBJ2-7|TRBV19|NA|NA|15
TGTGCCAGTAGTGCGAGCCCAGGGTCGGGCGACGAGCAGTACTTC
CASSASPGSGDEQYF
>TRBJ2-7|TRBV28|TRBD1|NA|15
TGTGCCAGCAGCGAAAACAGGGGGCATATCTACGAGCAGTACTTC
CASSENRGHIYEQYF
>TRBJ1-1|TRBV15|NA|NA|14
TGTGCCACCAGCAGAGAAGGTGGGAACACTGAAGCTTTCTTT
CATSREGGNTEAFF
>TRBJ1-1|TRBV6-4|NA|once|8
TGTGCCAGCAGTGAAGCTTTCTTT
CASSEAFF
>TRBJ1-4|TRBV28|NA|once|14
TGTGCCAGCAGTTTCGAGGGTCCTAATGAAAAACTGTTTTTT
CASSFEGPNEKLFF
>TRBJ2-7|TRBV5-1|NA|NA|15
TGCGCCAGCAGCCCCACGGTCGGGGCAGGATACGAGCAGTACTTC
CASSPTVGAGYEQYF
>TRBJ1-6|TRBV15|NA|NA|14
TGTGCCACCAGCAGAAAGGGGGGTGAGTCACCCCTCCACTTT
CATSRKGGESPLHF